The 12 T cell receptor beta chains listed next were all sequenced from one sample in a study of shared T cell receptors in the human thymus. The table came from immunoSEQ multiplex PCR; TCRdb's copy has only in-frame clones and leaves some out. The sample records about 540,000 clones, around 78% being singletons. This sample also appeared in a second study, on human thymus T cells.

The sample was thymocytes. Source of these receptors: a boy in the first two years of life with a congenital heart defect.

The chain combines TRBV29-1 with TRBJ2-7; 9 bases fit TRBD2. Germline-derived CDR1 and CDR2 are SQVTM and ANQGSEA. This CDR3 contains 13 residues. The J segment lost 6 bases and the V segment lost 5 bases, leaving 8 bases of the junction unmatched. The CDR3 DNA sequence: TGCAGCGTTAGATCTAGCGGGAATGGCGAGCAGTACTTC. It is translated as CSVRSSGNGEQYF.

The chain links TRBV14 to TRBJ2-1; D uncertain. With 0 bases removed from V and 7 bases from J, the gap between germline ends came to 7 bases. The CDR3 runs to 13 residues. Germline V lookup: CDR1 SGHDN, CDR2 FVKESK. In nucleotides, the CDR3 is TGTGCCAGCAGCCAAGATGTCGCGAATGAGCAGTTCTTC. Amino acids: CASSQDVANEQFF.

The chain has TRBV27 and TRBJ2-3; D uncertain. This CDR3 is 14 amino acids long. Germline V gene lookup returns CDR1 MNHEY and CDR2 SMNVEV (reference sequence). Trimming left V 7 bases short and J 2 bases short, with 13 bases between. CDR3 region: CASIGGRPTDTQYF. The CDR3 nucleotides are TGTGCCAGCATCGGCGGAAGGCCCACAGATACGCAGTATTTT.

The rearrangement joins TRBV5-6 to TRBJ2-3, with TRBD2 as a possible D gene (5 bases). This CDR3 region has 15 residues. Trimming removed 4 bases from V and 1 base from J, with 13 bases in between. The germline V gene encodes CDR1 SGHDT and CDR2 YYEEEE. The CDR3 region is CASSILGWGTDTQYF. In DNA, the CDR3 is TGTGCCAGCAGCATACTAGGTTGGGGCACAGATACGCAGTATTTT.

The chain is built from TRBV9 and TRBJ2-3; 7 nucleotides agree with TRBD2. The CDR3 contains 14 residues. Trimming removed 5 bases from V and 5 bases from J; junction bases left unmatched: 8. Germline V gene data show CDR1 as SGDLS and CDR2 as YYNGEE. In DNA form, the CDR3 reads TGTGCCAGCAGAACTAGCGACCAGCGAGATACGCAGTATTTT. Protein sequence: CASRTSDQRDTQYF.

The gene calls are TRBV5-1 and TRBJ2-7, with TRBD2 matching 9 bases. The germline CDR1 and CDR2 sequences are SGHRS and YFSETQ. Unmatched junction bases numbered 3, after V lost 3 bases and J lost 2 bases. The CDR3 runs 14 residues. The CDR3 nucleotides read TGCGCCAGCAGCTCCCAGCGGGAGGCCTACGAGCAGTACTTC. This gives the protein CASSSQREAYEQYF. The complete variable domain, with remaining parts taken from reference TRBV5-1 and TRBJ2-7, reads KAGVTQTPRYLIKTRGQQVTLSCSPISGHRSVSWYQQTPGQGLQFLFEYFSETQRNKGNFPGRFSGRQFSNSRSEMNVSTLELGDSALYLCASSSQREAYEQYFGPGTRLTVT.

This clone showed up just a few times. The chain carries TRBV6-5 and TRBJ1-5; D possibly corresponds to TRBD1 (6 bases). With 2 bases removed from V and 7 bases from J, the gap between germline ends came to 12 bases. Germline assignment: CDR1 MNHEY and CDR2 SVGAGI. CDR3 length equals 14 residues. The CDR3 is CASSYAGAGQPQHF. The CDR3 coding sequence is TGTGCCAGCAGTTACGCGGGGGCGGGACAGCCCCAGCATTTT.

The chain links TRBV25-1 to TRBJ2-7, with a weak D call TRBD1 (5 bases). The CDR3 consists of 13 residues. V lost 4 bases to trimming and J lost 6 bases, with 13 bases between them. Germline values: CDR1 MGHDK, CDR2 SYGVNS. The CDR3 DNA follows: TGTGCCAGCAGTGTCGGTTACAGGCCCGAGCAGTACTTC. Translated: CASSVGYRPEQYF.

The gene calls are TRBV6-6 and TRBJ1-4, with D maybe TRBD1 (6 bases). Germline V CDR1 and CDR2: MNHNY, SVGAGI (reference sequence). Deletions cut 8 bases from V and 4 bases from J, with 20 bases between. The CDR3 sequence is 16 residues long. CDR3 nucleotide sequence: TGTGCCAGCCCAACGGGGGGCCCATACCTTAATGAAAAACTGTTTTTT. This encodes CASPTGGPYLNEKLFF.

This chain uses TRBV11-3 with TRBJ2-1, with D tentatively TRBD1 (5 bases). Trimming left V 5 bases short and J 9 bases short, with 17 bases between. The length of the CDR3 is 14 residues. Germline V gene sequence: CDR1 SGHNT, CDR2 YENEEA. CDR3 bases: TGTGCCAGCAGCATAAGGGCAGGGCAGGGTGAGCAGTTCTTC. It codes for CASSIRAGQGEQFF.

The chain combines TRBV7-9 with TRBJ2-5, with D unresolved. CDR3 length: 14 amino acids. Deletions cut 1 base from V and 4 bases from J, with 10 bases between. Germline CDR1 reads SEHNR; CDR2 reads FQNEAQ (reference sequence). CDR3 sequence: CASSLVVSIETQYF. The CDR3 coding sequence is TGTGCCAGCAGCTTAGTAGTATCTATAGAGACCCAGTACTTC. Combining the CDR3 with reference TRBV7-9 and TRBJ2-5 gives the whole variable domain DTGVSQNPRHKITKRGQNVTFRCDPISEHNRLYWYRQTLGQGPEFLTYFQNEAQLEKSRLLSDRFSAERPKGSFSTLEIQRTEQGDSAMYLCASSLVVSIETQYFGPGTRLLVL.

This clone was recorded once. J is TRBJ2-3 and V is TRBV5-8; 9 bases match TRBD1. J gave up 2 bases and V 0 bases, and 1 base lay outside the gene matches. CDR1 and CDR2 (germline): SGHTS, YDEGEE. The CDR3 is made up of 15 amino acids. CDR3 sequence reads: CASSLDRGHTDTQYF. The DNA of the CDR3 is TGTGCCAGCAGCTTGGACAGGGGGCACACAGATACGCAGTATTTT.